One sample yielded the 3 T cell receptor beta chains listed below, sequenced in a study of neurological immune-mediated disorders. The time point: longitudinal time-point 1 (baseline). MiXCR, applied by TCRdb to the 5' RACE reads, yields one record per CDR3 protein. The profile shows tens of thousands of distinct CDR3 sequences, 12% to 15% of them singletons. Material for sequencing was PBMCs. These receptors originate from a female donor with HTLV-1-associated myelopathy (HAM/TSP).

This clonotype was counted ten times or more. The chain carries TRBV20-1 and TRBJ1-2; D is ambiguous. CDR3 length equals 12 residues. Trimming pared 5 bases from V and 4 bases from J, leaving 11 bases between. The germline CDR1 and CDR2 sequences are DFQATT and SNEGSKA (reference sequence). Written as DNA, the CDR3 is TGCAGTGCTGGAAGGACGGGCTATGGCTACACCTTC. It is translated as CSAGRTGYGYTF.

This clonotype occurred many times. The gene calls are TRBV6-6 and TRBJ2-3; possibly TRBD2 for D (6 bases). The V end was cut by 0 bases, the J end by 6 bases, with 10 bases between. Germline loops: CDR1 MNHNY, CDR2 SVGAGI (reference sequence). The CDR3 is made up of 14 amino acids. The CDR3 DNA reads TGTGCCAGCAGTTACTCGATAGGGAGGGATACGCAGTATTTT. Protein product: CASSYSIGRDTQYF.

This clonotype was recorded many times. Here the CDR3 reads CSAREGYGTGEPEAFF. Written as DNA, the CDR3 is TGCAGTGCTAGAGAAGGTTACGGGACAGGGGAACCTGAAGCTTTCTTT. The chain links TRBV20-1 to TRBJ1-1; 10 positions match TRBD1. V shed 0 bases, J shed 6 bases, and the junction held 10 bases outside the gene matches. CDR1 and CDR2 (germline): DFQATT, SNEGSKA (reference sequence). There are 16 residues in the CDR3.